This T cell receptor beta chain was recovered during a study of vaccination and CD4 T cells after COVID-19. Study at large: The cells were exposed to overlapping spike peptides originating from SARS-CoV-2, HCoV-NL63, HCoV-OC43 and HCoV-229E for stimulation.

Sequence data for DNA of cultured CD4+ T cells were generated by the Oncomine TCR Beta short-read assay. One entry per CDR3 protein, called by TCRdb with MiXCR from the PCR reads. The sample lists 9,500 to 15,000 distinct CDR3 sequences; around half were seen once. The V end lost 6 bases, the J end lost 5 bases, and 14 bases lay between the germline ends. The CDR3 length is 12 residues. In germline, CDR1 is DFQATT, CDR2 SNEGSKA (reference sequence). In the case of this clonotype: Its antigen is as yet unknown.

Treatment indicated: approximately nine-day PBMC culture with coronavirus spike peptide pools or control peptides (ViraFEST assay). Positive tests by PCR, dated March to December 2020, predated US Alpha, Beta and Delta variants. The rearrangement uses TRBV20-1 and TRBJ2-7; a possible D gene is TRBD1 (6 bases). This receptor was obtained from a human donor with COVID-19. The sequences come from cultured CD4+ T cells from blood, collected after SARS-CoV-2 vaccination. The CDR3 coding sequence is TGCAGTGCGCCCCGGGACAAGGACGAGCAGTACTTC. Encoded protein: CSAPRDKDEQYF.